Listed below are T cell receptor beta chains from one sample, sequenced in a study of OX40 agonist ivuxolimab in advanced cancers. Repertoires were generated with immunoSEQ multiplex PCR, while TCRdb's copy carries only in-frame clones and drops some. Of tens of thousands of clones listed, around four fifths are singletons. The starting material was CD4+ or CD8+ T cells sorted from blood, obtained in a trial of the OX40 agonist ivuxolimab. All receptors derive from an adult with an advanced solid tumor such as melanoma, head and neck, liver or kidney cancer. Each CDR3 is given with its conserved first and last residue. The order of the fields is V gene, J gene, D gene, clone size, CDR3 protein, CDR3 DNA. D genes are given only for firm matches. Expanded clones are given a class, and other clones once, few, many or no size at all.

V: TRBV20-1
J: TRBJ2-1
D: -
size: -
CDR3: CSARGTQEQFF
DNA: TGCAGTGCTAGGGGCACTCAGGAGCAGTTCTTC

V: TRBV19
J: TRBJ1-5
D: TRBD1
size: medium-sized
CDR3: CASKGTGDQPQHF
DNA: TGTGCCAGTAAGGGGACAGGGGATCAGCCCCAGCATTTT

V: TRBV12-5
J: TRBJ1-3
D: TRBD1
size: -
CDR3: CASGLVDGTGGGNTIYF
DNA: TGTGCTAGTGGTTTGGTAGATGGGACAGGGGGCGGAAACACCATATATTTT

V: TRBV9
J: TRBJ2-1
D: -
size: -
CDR3: CASSVTDRSSYNEQFF
DNA: TGTGCCAGCAGCGTAACGGACCGAAGCTCCTACAATGAGCAGTTCTTC

V: TRBV7-9
J: TRBJ2-6
D: TRBD1
size: -
CDR3: CASSFRGRVSGANVLTF
DNA: TGTGCCAGCAGCTTCAGGGGGCGGGTTTCTGGGGCCAACGTCCTGACTTTC

V: TRBV27
J: TRBJ1-2
D: TRBD1
size: -
CDR3: CASSPRGMNGYTF
DNA: TGTGCCAGCAGTCCCAGGGGGATGAATGGCTACACCTTC

V: TRBV11-2
J: TRBJ2-7
D: -
size: -
CDR3: CASSLLTGYAYEQYF
DNA: TGTGCCAGCAGCCTACTGACCGGTTATGCCTACGAGCAGTACTTC

V: TRBV6-6
J: TRBJ2-7
D: TRBD1
size: -
CDR3: CASSYSTLQGAYEQYF
DNA: TGTGCCAGCAGTTACTCGACCTTACAGGGGGCCTACGAGCAGTACTTC

V: TRBV6-4
J: TRBJ2-1
D: TRBD1
size: -
CDR3: CASSDWDRGHNEQFF
DNA: TGTGCCAGCAGTGACTGGGACAGGGGACACAATGAGCAGTTCTTC

V: TRBV19
J: TRBJ1-2
D: TRBD1
size: -
CDR3: CASRKQGGSYGYTF
DNA: TGTGCCAGTAGAAAACAGGGGGGGAGCTATGGCTACACCTTC

V: TRBV15
J: TRBJ2-5
D: TRBD1
size: -
CDR3: CATSIRQGPQETQYF
DNA: TGTGCCACCAGCATCCGACAGGGACCTCAAGAGACCCAGTACTTC

V: TRBV7-2
J: TRBJ2-4
D: TRBD2
size: few
CDR3: CASSGGVTAKNIQYF
DNA: TGTGCCAGCAGCGGGGGGGTCACAGCCAAAAACATTCAGTACTTC

V: TRBV19
J: TRBJ1-1
D: -
size: -
CDR3: CASPGPGSMNTEAFF
DNA: TGTGCCAGTCCCGGGCCTGGCAGCATGAACACTGAAGCTTTCTTT

V: TRBV20-1
J: TRBJ2-3
D: TRBD1
size: -
CDR3: CSAVQGDTQYF
DNA: TGCAGTGCGGTACAGGGGGATACGCAGTATTTT

V: TRBV11-2
J: TRBJ2-5
D: TRBD1
size: -
CDR3: CASSNGGQGGLETQYF
DNA: TGTGCCAGCAGCAACGGGGGACAGGGAGGACTAGAGACCCAGTACTTC

V: TRBV7-9
J: TRBJ2-7
D: TRBD2
size: -
CDR3: CASSSGLAGTYEQYF
DNA: TGTGCCAGCAGCTCAGGACTAGCTGGGACCTACGAGCAGTACTTC

V: TRBV9
J: TRBJ1-4
D: TRBD1
size: -
CDR3: CASSVGTGATNEKLFF
DNA: TGTGCCAGCAGCGTCGGAACAGGGGCTACTAATGAAAAACTGTTTTTT

V: TRBV5-4
J: TRBJ2-2
D: -
size: -
CDR3: CASSWDNANTGELFF
DNA: TGTGCCAGCAGCTGGGACAACGCGAACACCGGGGAGCTGTTTTTT

V: TRBV19
J: TRBJ1-4
D: -
size: -
CDR3: CASGNEKLFF
DNA: TGTGCCAGTGGGAATGAAAAACTGTTTTTT

V: TRBV5-1
J: TRBJ2-3
D: TRBD1
size: -
CDR3: CASSRDRDTDTQYF
DNA: TGCGCCAGCAGCCGGGACAGAGACACAGATACGCAGTATTTT

V: TRBV11-3
J: TRBJ2-2
D: TRBD2
size: -
CDR3: CASSLMMLAGTGELFF
DNA: TGTGCCAGCAGCTTAATGATGCTAGCGGGCACCGGGGAGCTGTTTTTT

V: TRBV5-5
J: TRBJ2-2
D: TRBD2
size: -
CDR3: CASNQSPGLAGSGELFF
DNA: TGTGCCAGCAACCAATCCCCGGGACTAGCGGGATCTGGGGAGCTGTTTTTT

V: TRBV25-1
J: TRBJ2-1
D: TRBD2
size: -
CDR3: CASSERLALVNEQFF
DNA: TGTGCCAGCAGTGAACGACTAGCATTGGTCAATGAGCAGTTCTTC

V: TRBV19
J: TRBJ2-1
D: TRBD1
size: -
CDR3: CASSTTGTGHNEQFF
DNA: TGTGCCAGTAGTACAACCGGGACAGGGCACAATGAGCAGTTCTTC

V: TRBV18
J: TRBJ1-3
D: -
size: -
CDR3: CASSPPKGSSGNTIYF
DNA: TGTGCCAGCTCACCACCAAAAGGATCTTCTGGAAACACCATATATTTT

V: TRBV15
J: TRBJ2-5
D: -
size: -
CDR3: CATSQKSEVGTQYF
DNA: TGTGCCACCAGCCAGAAGTCGGAGGTAGGGACCCAGTACTTC

V: TRBV7-2
J: TRBJ2-4
D: -
size: -
CDR3: CASSLRGSRNIQYF
DNA: TGTGCCAGCAGCTTAAGGGGGTCCCGAAACATTCAGTACTTC

V: TRBV2
J: TRBJ2-7
D: TRBD1
size: -
CDR3: CASPRGQGANEQYF
DNA: TGTGCCAGTCCCCGTGGGCAGGGGGCGAACGAGCAGTACTTC